Below are 13 T cell receptor beta chains sequenced from a single sample in a study of T-cell reconstitution after alpha-beta-depleted transplantation in children. As it was prepared, the TCRbeta library received unique molecular identifiers. TCRdb re-called the PCR reads through MiXCR, storing one row per CDR3 protein. The data show more than 550,000 distinct CDR3 sequences, roughly a tenth seen once. The source material was PBMCs from the stem cell graft donor, sampled from the stem cell graft. These receptors all come from a human donor who donated a stem cell graft to a child with acute myeloid leukemia.

This chain connects TRBV20-1 to TRBJ1-4; 8 bases map to TRBD1. Germline CDR1 is DFQATT and CDR2 is SNEGSKA (reference sequence). The CDR3 extends over 15 amino acids. Trimming took 0 bases from V and 4 from J; bases not matched to a gene: 4. In nucleotides, the CDR3 is TGCAGTGCTAGAGACCCAGGGGGCATTAATGAAAAACTGTTTTTT. It translates to CSARDPGGINEKLFF.

This clonotype was counted ten times or more. The rearrangement uses TRBV29-1 and TRBJ2-1; 15 bases fit TRBD2. Trimming cost V 6 bases and J 0 bases; bases outside gene matches: 3. The CDR3 extends over 16 amino acids. Germline-derived CDR1 and CDR2 are SQVTM and ANQGSEA. The DNA of the CDR3 is TGCAGCGTGGGGACTAGCGGGAGGATCTCCTACAATGAGCAGTTCTTC. This encodes CSVGTSGRISYNEQFF.

This clonotype was counted a few times. The gene calls are TRBV9 and TRBJ2-5; D tentatively reads TRBD1 or TRBD2 (6 bases each). The CDR3 is 17 amino acids. Germline lookup yields CDR1 SGDLS and CDR2 YYNGEE. V was pared by 0 bases and J by 4 bases, with 19 bases between. The CDR3 nucleotides are TGTGCCAGCAGCGTAGATGGGCCGGGGGCGCTAAGAGAGACCCAGTACTTC. Encoded protein: CASSVDGPGALRETQYF.

The V and J genes are TRBV3-1 and TRBJ2-3; 9 positions match TRBD2. CDR3 length equals 14 residues. Germline loops: CDR1 LGHDT, CDR2 YNNKEL (reference sequence). V was clipped by 5 bases and J by 5 bases; unmatched bases: 5. The chain's CDR3 is CASSYGSGRDTQYF. The CDR3 DNA is TGTGCCAGCAGCTACGGTAGCGGGAGAGATACGCAGTATTTT.

The chain has TRBV19 and TRBJ2-3; maybe TRBD2 (5 bases). Germline CDR1 LNHDA, CDR2 SQIVND (reference sequence). V lost 3 bases, J lost 4 bases, and 11 bases lay in between. This CDR3 comprises 14 residues. The CDR3 bases are TGTGCCAGTAGTATTTCCGGACTTCCAGATACGCAGTATTTT. Amino acid sequence: CASSISGLPDTQYF.

In this sample, this clonotype turned up many times. The chain joins TRBV25-1 to TRBJ2-1; TRBD2 matches at 10 bases. Germline CDR1 MGHDK, CDR2 SYGVNS. This CDR3 spans 19 amino acids. Trimming at V came to 6 bases and at J to 6 bases, leaving 20 bases not matched to a gene. The CDR3 loop is CASSPGLARSPIPINEQFF. The CDR3 DNA reads TGTGCCAGCAGCCCGGGACTAGCGCGGTCCCCAATCCCGATCAATGAGCAGTTCTTC.

The rearrangement links TRBV2 to TRBJ2-5; D ambiguous. The germline gives CDR1 SNHLY, CDR2 FYNNEI. The length of the CDR3 is 11 residues. Trimming removed 7 bases from V and 7 bases from J, with 10 bases in between. The CDR3 loop is CASTQAGTQYF. The CDR3 nucleotides are TGTGCCAGCACCCAAGCTGGGACCCAGTACTTC.

This clonotype was observed at least ten times. The chain has TRBV4-2 and TRBJ2-3, with D unresolved. V dropped 6 bases and J dropped 3 bases, with 13 bases sitting between them. Germline V gene sequence: CDR1 LGHNA, CDR2 YNFKEQ. The CDR3 has 14 residues. CDR3 loop: CASSSSFRTDTQYF. The CDR3 nucleotides are TGTGCCAGCAGTAGCTCGTTTCGGACAGATACGCAGTATTTT.

The rearrangement uses TRBV12-3 or TRBV12-4 and TRBJ2-4; TRBD2 agrees at 12 bases. V gave up 0 bases and J gave up 7 bases; unmatched junction bases: 7. The CDR3 runs to 17 residues. CDR3 amino acids: CASSLASLAGGPNIQYF. In nucleotides, the CDR3 is TGTGCCAGCAGTTTAGCGTCCCTAGCGGGAGGGCCGAACATTCAGTACTTC.

The rearrangement joins TRBV6-2 or TRBV6-3 to TRBJ2-5, with a weak D call TRBD1 (6 bases). V gave up 6 bases and J gave up 8 bases, with 16 bases separating them. This CDR3 is built from 13 residues. CDR1 is MNHEY and CDR2 is SVGEGT in the germline V gene. CDR3 protein: CASSPGQGNTQYF. CDR3 nucleotides: TGTGCCAGCAGCCCGGGACAAGGAAATACCCAGTACTTC.

This clonotype has a count of ten or more. The chain uses TRBV20-1 and TRBJ2-7; TRBD2 aligns across 7 bases. The trim removed 0 bases at V and 3 bases at J, leaving 5 bases unmatched. This CDR3 region has 14 residues. Germline V gives CDR1 DFQATT, CDR2 SNEGSKA (reference sequence). The CDR3 nucleotides are TGCAGTGCTAGAGAAGGGAGCGGGGTCTACGAGCAGTACTTC. Translated: CSAREGSGVYEQYF.

This clonotype was seen a few times. This sequence joins TRBV6-1 and TRBJ2-7; D unclear. The CDR3 spans 14 residues. The germline gives CDR1 MNHNS, CDR2 SASEGT. Trimming took 1 base from V and 0 from J, leaving 7 bases between them. The CDR3 is CASSEVQSSYEQYF. The CDR3 DNA reads TGTGCCAGCAGTGAAGTACAGAGCTCCTACGAGCAGTACTTC.

The chain links TRBV3-1 to TRBJ2-3; possibly TRBD2 for D (5 bases). Germline values: CDR1 LGHDT, CDR2 YNNKEL (reference sequence). The V end was cut by 3 bases, the J end by 0 bases, with 10 bases between. The CDR3 has 15 residues. CDR3 amino acids: CASSHVLASTDTQYF. As DNA, the CDR3 is TGTGCCAGCAGCCACGTCCTAGCAAGCACAGATACGCAGTATTTT.